Presented here are 7 T cell receptor beta chains from one specimen sequenced in a study of cytomegalovirus exposure and HLA in healthy donors. The study ran its PCR with 60 Vbeta and 13 Jbeta primers. TCRdb's copy holds only in-frame clones and misses some; the assay was immunoSEQ multiplex PCR. The sample records 200,000 or so clones, 82% being singletons. Sequenced: PBMCs. These receptors all come from a woman in her forties or fifties in good health and CMV-seropositive.

This chain uses TRBV18 with TRBJ1-1; D is perhaps TRBD1 (6 bases). The CDR3 length is 15 residues. V dropped 4 bases and J dropped 3 bases, with 15 bases sitting between them. Germline loops: CDR1 KGHSH, CDR2 LQKENI. The CDR3 DNA reads as TGTGCCAGCTCACAGAGCAGGGGAAAAGACACTGAAGCTTTCTTT. Translated: CASSQSRGKDTEAFF.

With regard to this clone: This CDR3 is also generated by other DNA sequences in the sample. DNA of the CDR3: TGTGCCAGCAGCTTAGCGCGAGGGAGCTCCTACGAGCAGTACTTC. It yields the protein CASSLARGSSYEQYF. The chain combines TRBV7-2 with TRBJ2-7, with D possibly being TRBD2 (5 bases). Trimming removed 0 bases at V and 0 bases at J, with 9 bases between. Germline CDR1 reads SGHTA; CDR2 reads FQGNSA. This CDR3 has 15 amino acids.

This chain uses TRBV7-2 with TRBJ2-7, with D tentatively TRBD2 (5 bases). Per the germline V gene, CDR1 is SGHTA and CDR2 is FQGNSA. V dropped 0 bases and J dropped 3 bases, with 24 bases sitting between them. This CDR3 spans 19 amino acids. In nucleotides, the CDR3 is TGTGCCAGCAGCTTAGCGCAGGTTGAGCGGCTGACTGGGAGCTACGAGCAGTACTTC. This gives the protein CASSLAQVERLTGSYEQYF.

V gene TRBV18 combines with J gene TRBJ2-3, with 9 bases lining up with TRBD1. The CDR3 extends over 15 amino acids. In germline, CDR1 is KGHSH, CDR2 LQKENI. Trimming removed 2 bases from V and 6 bases from J; junction bases left unmatched: 6. The CDR3 is CASSPGTGFVDTQYF. In nucleotides, the CDR3 is TGTGCCAGCTCACCAGGGACAGGGTTTGTGGATACGCAGTATTTT.

The chain carries TRBV28 and TRBJ1-5, with D maybe TRBD1 (5 bases). Germline V gene data show CDR1 as MDHEN and CDR2 as SYDVKM. V lost 4 bases and J lost 6, with 13 bases in between. CDR3 length equals 14 residues. The CDR3 region is CASSSLRDSQPQHF. The CDR3 coding sequence is TGTGCCAGCAGTTCCCTCAGGGATTCTCAGCCCCAGCATTTT.

The chain couples TRBV9 to TRBJ2-7; D gene unclear. This CDR3 has 14 amino acids. The germline gives CDR1 SGDLS, CDR2 YYNGEE. Trimming removed 0 bases at V and 0 bases at J, with 7 bases between. The CDR3 loop is CASSVVGSSYEQYF. The CDR3 DNA reads TGTGCCAGCAGCGTAGTTGGCAGCTCCTACGAGCAGTACTTC.

The V call is TRBV29-1, the J call TRBJ2-2; D unclear. This CDR3 has 11 residues. CDR1 is SQVTM and CDR2 is ANQGSEA in the germline V gene. As DNA, the CDR3 is TGCAGTTGCAGGTACACCGGGGAGCTGTTTTTT. It encodes CSCRYTGELFF.